A selection of T cell receptor beta chains follows, all from one sample in a study of cytomegalovirus exposure and HLA in healthy donors. Produced via immunoSEQ multiplex PCR; TCRdb's table is partial and in-frame only. The sample includes some 150,000 clones, about three fifths of them seen just once. The sample taken for sequencing was PBMCs. All receptors come from a woman in her sixties in good health and CMV-seropositive. Each CDR3 is given with its conserved first and last residue. Each record gives: V gene, J gene, clone size, D gene, CDR3 DNA, CDR3 protein. A D gene is named only where the DNA matches it firmly. Size is stated for part of the rows, as once, few or many counts, or as a class when the clone is expanded.

v_gene: TRBV18
j_gene: TRBJ2-7
abundance: few
d_gene: .
CDR3nt: TGTGCCAGCTCACCGGAGGGGTACGAGCAGTACTTC
CDR3aa: CASSPEGYEQYF

v_gene: TRBV14
j_gene: TRBJ2-7
abundance: .
d_gene: TRBD1
CDR3nt: TGTGCCAGCAGCCAAGACGGGACAGGTCCTCCTGAGCAGTACTTC
CDR3aa: CASSQDGTGPPEQYF

v_gene: TRBV9
j_gene: TRBJ2-5
abundance: .
d_gene: .
CDR3nt: TGTGCCAGCAGCGTAGCTAACCAAGAGACCCAGTACTTC
CDR3aa: CASSVANQETQYF

v_gene: TRBV4-2
j_gene: TRBJ1-5
abundance: .
d_gene: TRBD1
CDR3nt: TGTGCCAGCAGCCAAGTTGGTCCGGGACAGGGATCCTTTATTAGCAATCAGCCCCAGCATTTT
CDR3aa: CASSQVGPGQGSFISNQPQHF

v_gene: TRBV9
j_gene: TRBJ2-1
abundance: .
d_gene: .
CDR3nt: TGTGCCAGCAGCGTAGAACAGGGCTTTTACAATGAGCAGTTCTTC
CDR3aa: CASSVEQGFYNEQFF

v_gene: TRBV28
j_gene: TRBJ1-5
abundance: many
d_gene: .
CDR3nt: TGTGCCAGCAGTGCGGACAGTAGCAATCAGCCCCAGCATTTT
CDR3aa: CASSADSSNQPQHF

v_gene: TRBV19
j_gene: TRBJ2-7
abundance: few
d_gene: TRBD1
CDR3nt: TGTGCCAGTAGCCAGACAGGGAACTACGAGCAGTACTTC
CDR3aa: CASSQTGNYEQYF

v_gene: TRBV5-6
j_gene: TRBJ2-7
abundance: once
d_gene: TRBD1
CDR3nt: TGTGCCAGCAGCTTGGGAGGGACAGGGGTCGGGTACGAGCAGTACTTC
CDR3aa: CASSLGGTGVGYEQYF

v_gene: TRBV11-2
j_gene: TRBJ1-5
abundance: .
d_gene: TRBD1
CDR3nt: TGTGCCAGCAGCTTAGGCTCGACAGGGGGAGGCAATCAGCCCCAGCATTTT
CDR3aa: CASSLGSTGGGNQPQHF

v_gene: TRBV25-1
j_gene: TRBJ1-1
abundance: .
d_gene: .
CDR3nt: TGTGCCAGCAGTGGACACATCAACACAGGGACTGAAGCTTTCTTT
CDR3aa: CASSGHINTGTEAFF

v_gene: TRBV4-1
j_gene: TRBJ2-1
abundance: .
d_gene: .
CDR3nt: TGCGCCAGCAGCCAACGAGGGAATGAGCAGTTCTTC
CDR3aa: CASSQRGNEQFF

v_gene: TRBV11-3
j_gene: TRBJ2-1
abundance: .
d_gene: TRBD2
CDR3nt: TGTGCCAGCAGCTCTCGTACTAGCGGGGAACCAAGGGACAATGAGCAGTTCTTC
CDR3aa: CASSSRTSGEPRDNEQFF

v_gene: TRBV10-3
j_gene: TRBJ1-5
abundance: .
d_gene: .
CDR3nt: TGTGCCATCAGTGGACAGAGTAATCAGCCCCAGCATTTT
CDR3aa: CAISGQSNQPQHF

v_gene: TRBV6-1
j_gene: TRBJ2-5
abundance: .
d_gene: .
CDR3nt: TGTGCCAGCAGTGAGCTGGGGGCGGGGGATGAAGAGACCCAGTACTTC
CDR3aa: CASSELGAGDEETQYF

v_gene: TRBV11-2
j_gene: TRBJ2-7
abundance: .
d_gene: TRBD2
CDR3nt: TGTGCCAGCAGCTTAGTGCGCGGGAGGGCCATGGAGCAGTACTTC
CDR3aa: CASSLVRGRAMEQYF

v_gene: TRBV6-6
j_gene: TRBJ2-7
abundance: .
d_gene: .
CDR3nt: TGTGCCAGCAGCCACGGGACTCCGTACGAGCAGTACTTC
CDR3aa: CASSHGTPYEQYF

v_gene: TRBV18
j_gene: TRBJ1-1
abundance: .
d_gene: TRBD1
CDR3nt: TGTGCCAGCTCACCATTACAGGGGTACACTGAAGCTTTCTTT
CDR3aa: CASSPLQGYTEAFF

v_gene: TRBV7-9
j_gene: TRBJ1-5
abundance: .
d_gene: .
CDR3nt: TGTGCCAGCAGCTTAGGGGCAGGCCCCCAGCCCCAGCATTTT
CDR3aa: CASSLGAGPQPQHF

v_gene: TRBV5-4
j_gene: TRBJ2-7
abundance: .
d_gene: TRBD2
CDR3nt: TGTGCCAGCAGCTTGCGGGGCGGGAGGAGCTCCTACGAGCAGTACTTC
CDR3aa: CASSLRGGRSSYEQYF

v_gene: TRBV29-1
j_gene: TRBJ2-3
abundance: .
d_gene: TRBD2
CDR3nt: TGCAGCGTTAGGACTAGCGGGAGTGGGATTGATACGCAGTATTTT
CDR3aa: CSVRTSGSGIDTQYF

v_gene: TRBV2
j_gene: TRBJ2-3
abundance: once
d_gene: TRBD2
CDR3nt: TGTGCCAGCAGTGCGGGAGGGCGGTCAGATACGCAGTATTTT
CDR3aa: CASSAGGRSDTQYF

v_gene: TRBV7-2
j_gene: TRBJ2-7
abundance: .
d_gene: .
CDR3nt: TGTGCCAGCAGCTTAGCCCCAGGTATCTACGAGCAGTACTTC
CDR3aa: CASSLAPGIYEQYF

v_gene: TRBV10-1
j_gene: TRBJ2-2
abundance: .
d_gene: .
CDR3nt: TGCGCCAGCAGTGACTGGAACACCGGGGAGCTGTTTTTT
CDR3aa: CASSDWNTGELFF

v_gene: TRBV7-3
j_gene: TRBJ2-3
abundance: .
d_gene: TRBD2
CDR3nt: TGTGCCAGCAGCATGGGACTAGGAGGAGATACGCAGTATTTT
CDR3aa: CASSMGLGGDTQYF

v_gene: TRBV5-5
j_gene: TRBJ1-2
abundance: once
d_gene: .
CDR3nt: TGTGCCAGCAGCTTGTCCAGGGGCAACTATGGCTACACCTTC
CDR3aa: CASSLSRGNYGYTF

v_gene: TRBV5-1
j_gene: TRBJ2-7
abundance: .
d_gene: TRBD2
CDR3nt: TGCGCCAGCAGCAGGAGCGGGATCGGGGCCTACGAGCAGTACTTC
CDR3aa: CASSRSGIGAYEQYF

v_gene: TRBV11-2
j_gene: TRBJ2-1
abundance: .
d_gene: .
CDR3nt: TGTGCCAGCAGCTTACTCGCGAAGTCCTACAATGAGCAGTTCTTC
CDR3aa: CASSLLAKSYNEQFF

v_gene: TRBV6-5
j_gene: TRBJ2-7
abundance: .
d_gene: TRBD1
CDR3nt: TGTGCCAGCAGCGCGACAGGGGGATACTACGAGCAGTACTTC
CDR3aa: CASSATGGYYEQYF